This record concerns one TCR beta chain sequence. The treatment: roughly 18 received Ad26.COV2.S at low or high dose, single or two shots; roughly five received placebo; per-sample allocation not given. Samples analyzed were those drawn on day 63 after the first vaccine or placebo injection. V lost 1 base and J lost 1, with 7 bases in between. Germline V lookup: CDR1 KGHSH, CDR2 LQKENI. The length of the CDR3 is 14 residues. These data are taken from a study of Ad26.COV2.S vaccination and SARS-CoV-2 variants. Using immunoSEQ multiplex PCR, the repertoire was profiled, and TCRdb retains in-frame clones only, with some absent. This table has fewer than 300,000 clones, around 87% appearing once.

This sequence was found in a person between 18 and 65 years old who received the Ad26.COV2.S COVID-19 vaccine or a placebo. The V gene is TRBV18, the J gene TRBJ1-1, with D possibly being TRBD1 (5 bases). Sequenced material: peripheral blood, taken in a trial of Ad26.COV2.S vaccine versus placebo. The CDR3 nucleotides read TGTGCCAGCTCACCACGACAGTCGAACACTGAAGCTTTCTTT. It is translated as CASSPRQSNTEAFF.